A selection of T cell receptor beta chains follows, all from one sample in a study of shared clonotypes between healthy human individuals. Measured with immunoSEQ multiplex PCR; TCRdb has only the in-frame clones, and not every one. The sample includes some 2,000,000 clones, 90% to 96% seen only once; the top ten take more than 0.1%. The specimen was naive CD4+ T cells sorted from blood. These receptors originate from a young man in good health. CDR3s include the opening cysteine and the closing phenylalanine or tryptophan. The D gene is left open where the match is weak. A row's size may be missing; if present it is once, few, many or a size class.

j_gene: TRBJ2-3
d_gene: TRBD2
abundance: -
v_gene: TRBV15
CDR3nt: TGTGCCACCAGCAGAACCAGCGGGAGAACAGATACGCAGTATTTT
CDR3aa: CATSRTSGRTDTQYF

j_gene: TRBJ2-7
d_gene: -
abundance: -
v_gene: TRBV11-2
CDR3nt: TGTGCCAGCAGCCCACCAGGGTACGAGCAGTACTTC
CDR3aa: CASSPPGYEQYF

j_gene: TRBJ2-1
d_gene: -
abundance: -
v_gene: TRBV29-1
CDR3nt: TGCAGCGTAGCTCCCGGGAATGAGCAGTTCTTC
CDR3aa: CSVAPGNEQFF

j_gene: TRBJ1-2
d_gene: TRBD1
abundance: -
v_gene: TRBV30
CDR3nt: TGTGCCTGGAGGAGACAGGGGGCTGGCTATGGCTACACCTTC
CDR3aa: CAWRRQGAGYGYTF

j_gene: TRBJ2-3
d_gene: -
abundance: -
v_gene: TRBV5-1
CDR3nt: TGCGCCAGCAGCTTGGCCAGGGCGGGAAGTTCGGATACGCAGTATTTT
CDR3aa: CASSLARAGSSDTQYF

j_gene: TRBJ2-7
d_gene: -
abundance: -
v_gene: TRBV5-5
CDR3nt: TGTGCCAGCAGCTTGGACCCCGGGGCAGTCTACGAGCAGTACTTC
CDR3aa: CASSLDPGAVYEQYF

j_gene: TRBJ2-3
d_gene: -
abundance: -
v_gene: TRBV4-2
CDR3nt: TGTGCCAGCAGCCAAGGCCTGTTAAACACAGATACGCAGTATTTT
CDR3aa: CASSQGLLNTDTQYF

j_gene: TRBJ2-7
d_gene: -
abundance: -
v_gene: TRBV11-2
CDR3nt: TGTGCCAGCAGCTTAGTCGGCAGGCGGGGCGAGCAGTACTTC
CDR3aa: CASSLVGRRGEQYF

j_gene: TRBJ2-1
d_gene: -
abundance: once
v_gene: TRBV2
CDR3nt: TGTGCCAGCAGTGTGTCCAATGAGCAGTTCTTC
CDR3aa: CASSVSNEQFF

j_gene: TRBJ1-2
d_gene: -
abundance: -
v_gene: TRBV6-6
CDR3nt: TGTGCCAGCAGTTTTGGACTGCCCCTCGGCTACACCTTC
CDR3aa: CASSFGLPLGYTF

j_gene: TRBJ2-7
d_gene: -
abundance: -
v_gene: TRBV28
CDR3nt: TGTGCCAGCAGTCCCCACGGTGGGGACGCGAAGCAGTACTTC
CDR3aa: CASSPHGGDAKQYF

j_gene: TRBJ1-2
d_gene: TRBD1
abundance: -
v_gene: TRBV4-1
CDR3nt: TGCGCCAGCAGCCAACCAACGGACAGGGCGGGCGGCTACACCTTC
CDR3aa: CASSQPTDRAGGYTF

j_gene: TRBJ1-5
d_gene: -
abundance: -
v_gene: TRBV7-8
CDR3nt: TGTGCCAGCAGCTTAGTGGCGACAGGCACCCTTAGCAATCAGCCCCAGCATTTT
CDR3aa: CASSLVATGTLSNQPQHF

j_gene: TRBJ2-3
d_gene: -
abundance: -
v_gene: TRBV7-2
CDR3nt: TGTGCCAGCAGCCGGCCCACAGATACGCAGTATTTT
CDR3aa: CASSRPTDTQYF

j_gene: TRBJ1-1
d_gene: -
abundance: -
v_gene: TRBV7-2
CDR3nt: TGTGCCAGCAGCTTAGTTGGGACAATGAACACTGAAGCTTTCTTT
CDR3aa: CASSLVGTMNTEAFF

j_gene: TRBJ2-4
d_gene: TRBD1
abundance: -
v_gene: TRBV5-6
CDR3nt: TGTGCCAGCAGCTTGGCAGGGGGCGACGCCAAAAACATTCAGTACTTC
CDR3aa: CASSLAGGDAKNIQYF

j_gene: TRBJ2-7
d_gene: -
abundance: -
v_gene: TRBV28
CDR3nt: TGTGCCAGCAGTTTTAACTCCCCCTACGAGCAGTACTTC
CDR3aa: CASSFNSPYEQYF

j_gene: TRBJ2-2
d_gene: -
abundance: -
v_gene: TRBV4-1
CDR3nt: TGCGCCAGCAGCCAAGATCCGGTGAGGGTTACCGGGGAGCTGTTTTTT
CDR3aa: CASSQDPVRVTGELFF